Each of the 2 T cell receptor beta chains below was sequenced from the same sample in a study of T-cell memory formation after mild COVID-19. Each CDR3 protein is one row after TCRdb ran MiXCR on the 5' RACE reads. This repertoire shows about 560,000 distinct CDR3 sequences, around a sixth found once; its top ten account for roughly 7.7%. The material sequenced was PBMCs or a T cell subset sorted from them (not recorded which). The receptors come from an adult woman who had mild COVID-19 (a few samples of this study predate the infection). Cell type and time point are not known.

There are a few counts of this clonotype. The rearrangement uses TRBV27 and TRBJ1-1; 8 nucleotides line up with TRBD1. CDR1 and CDR2 from the germline V gene are MNHEY and SMNVEV (reference sequence). This CDR3 comprises 13 residues. J gave up 5 bases and V 6 bases, and 5 bases lay outside the gene matches. The CDR3 region has the DNA TGTGCCAGCAGGGTCGGACAGGGTACTGAAGCTTTCTTT. Protein product: CASRVGQGTEAFF.

This clonotype was counted only a few times. This chain uses TRBV5-1 with TRBJ1-1, with D possibly TRBD1 on 6 matching bases. The germline gives CDR1 SGHRS, CDR2 YFSETQ. The germline V and J ends were trimmed by 4 bases and 3 bases, with 19 bases remaining between them. This CDR3 has 16 residues. The CDR3 loop is CASSRGHLDFYTEAFF. The CDR3 nucleotides read TGCGCCAGCAGCCGGGGGCATCTCGACTTTTACACTGAAGCTTTCTTT.